The source of this T cell receptor beta chain is a study of blood T cell repertoires in COVID-19. Study-level background: Samples taken during acute and convalescent COVID-19 were collected in the United States, Italy and Spain. Sources were T cells, B-cell-depleted T cells, or PBMCs; the material itself was cDNA or gDNA.

CDR1 and CDR2 from the germline V gene are SGHTS and YDEGEE. The CDR3 contains 16 residues. The junction had 12 bases not matched to a gene; V was cut back by 0 bases and J by 10 bases. Sequenced by immunoSEQ multiplex PCR; TCRdb stores in-frame clones only, minus some. The repertoire holds about 210,000 clones, 92% seen once, with around 1.2% in the top ten. The TCR was taken from a man between 25 and 39 years old with acute or convalescent COVID-19. The sample was peripheral blood. The V call is TRBV5-8, the J call TRBJ2-1, with TRBD1 matching over 8 bases. The CDR3 region has the DNA TGTGCCAGCAGCTTGGGTCCGGGCAGGGGGCGCGGGGAGCAGTTCTTC. Protein: CASSLGPGRGRGEQFF.